The text below deals with one TCR beta chain. TCRdb ran MiXCR on the RT-PCR reads and lists one entry per CDR3 protein. Of hundreds of thousands of distinct CDR3 sequences listed, approximately 15% are singletons. The sample was memory CD4+ T cells from blood. The clonotype originates from a female donor in good health, serving as a healthy control.

The CDR3 sequence: CASSLALSAQDTQYF. The CDR3 DNA reads as TGCGCCAGCAGCTTGGCGCTGTCAGCCCAAGATACGCAGTATTTT. The rearrangement joins TRBV5-1 to TRBJ2-3; D remains unclear. This CDR3 spans 15 amino acids. CDR1 is SGHRS and CDR2 is YFSETQ in the germline V gene. V was cut by 0 bases and J by 5 bases, with 13 bases left in between.